A selection of T cell receptor beta chains follows, all from one sample in a study of blood T cell dynamics during melanoma immunotherapy. Sequencing was performed with immunoSEQ multiplex PCR; in TCRdb, only in-frame clones are kept and a portion is missing. The data contain some 5,700 clones, roughly 80% of them seen just once; the ten biggest clones take up around 33%. Here the sequenced sample was blood, taken from a patient treated with checkpoint blockade. The receptors were gathered from a human donor with melanoma. Some clones in this sample may be carry-over from other donors' samples. CDR3s include the opening cysteine and the closing phenylalanine or tryptophan. Fields, in order: V gene, clone size, J gene, D gene, CDR3 DNA, CDR3 protein. D genes are given only for firm matches. Clone size is stated in some rows and not others, as once, few, many or a class when expanded.

v_gene: TRBV27
abundance: -
j_gene: TRBJ1-1
d_gene: TRBD1
CDR3nt: TGTGCCAGCGGTACAGGGGCGAACACTGAAGCTTTCTTT
CDR3aa: CASGTGANTEAFF

v_gene: TRBV7-2
abundance: -
j_gene: TRBJ2-3
d_gene: TRBD2
CDR3nt: TGTGCCAGCCACCGGGGGGGCTACACAGATACGCAGTATTTT
CDR3aa: CASHRGGYTDTQYF

v_gene: TRBV11-2
abundance: -
j_gene: TRBJ2-1
d_gene: -
CDR3nt: TGTGCCAGCAGCCCGGCGAATGAGCAGTTCTTC
CDR3aa: CASSPANEQFF

v_gene: TRBV4-3
abundance: large
j_gene: TRBJ1-2
d_gene: -
CDR3nt: TGCGCCAGCAGCCAAGAGGGGAACTATGGCTACACCTTC
CDR3aa: CASSQEGNYGYTF

v_gene: TRBV28
abundance: -
j_gene: TRBJ1-4
d_gene: -
CDR3nt: TGTGCCAGCAGTTTTTTGACAGCTGCAACTAATGAAAAACTGTTTTTT
CDR3aa: CASSFLTAATNEKLFF

v_gene: TRBV18
abundance: -
j_gene: TRBJ1-5
d_gene: -
CDR3nt: TGTGCCAGCTCCCAGTATAGCAATCAGCCCCAGCATTTT
CDR3aa: CASSQYSNQPQHF

v_gene: TRBV6-1
abundance: -
j_gene: TRBJ2-7
d_gene: TRBD2
CDR3nt: TGTGCCAGCGGACTAGCCGGTAGTATCGACGAGCAGTACTTC
CDR3aa: CASGLAGSIDEQYF

v_gene: TRBV5-4
abundance: -
j_gene: TRBJ1-2
d_gene: TRBD1
CDR3nt: TGTGCCAGCACCCTCGGACAGGGCCACGACTATGGCTACACCTTC
CDR3aa: CASTLGQGHDYGYTF

v_gene: TRBV10-3
abundance: once
j_gene: TRBJ2-1
d_gene: -
CDR3nt: TGTGCCATCAGTGAGTCGGGTGAACAAATAGCCTACAATGAGCAGTTCTTC
CDR3aa: CAISESGEQIAYNEQFF

v_gene: TRBV7-8
abundance: -
j_gene: TRBJ2-3
d_gene: TRBD2
CDR3nt: TGTGCCAGCAGCTTCCCTAGCGGGGGGGCGACAGATACGCAGTATTTT
CDR3aa: CASSFPSGGATDTQYF

v_gene: TRBV4-1
abundance: -
j_gene: TRBJ1-2
d_gene: -
CDR3nt: TGCGCCAGCAGCCAAGATCTTGGCAGGGAGAACTTTGGCTACACCTTC
CDR3aa: CASSQDLGRENFGYTF

v_gene: TRBV28
abundance: -
j_gene: TRBJ2-5
d_gene: TRBD1
CDR3nt: TGTGCCAGCAGTCCAGACAGGGTAGTAGAGACCCAGTACTTC
CDR3aa: CASSPDRVVETQYF

v_gene: TRBV6-6
abundance: -
j_gene: TRBJ1-2
d_gene: -
CDR3nt: TGTGCCAGCACCCCCGGGGACATGGGCTACACCTTC
CDR3aa: CASTPGDMGYTF

v_gene: TRBV20-1
abundance: -
j_gene: TRBJ1-2
d_gene: -
CDR3nt: TGCAGTGCTAGAGACGGTGGTGGCTACACCTTC
CDR3aa: CSARDGGGYTF